The 31 T cell receptor beta chains reported below all come from one sample, sequenced in a study of fetal regulatory T cell absence and autoimmunity. Here immunoSEQ multiplex PCR was the method, and the copy in TCRdb shows in-frame clones only, minus some. The sample records some 44,000 clones, around 85% being singletons. Input material: cord blood. The receptors come from a newborn boy with IPEX syndrome.

The gene calls are TRBV11-3 and TRBJ2-3, with a possible D match to TRBD2 (5 bases). Germline CDR1 is SGHNT and CDR2 is YENEEA. CDR3 length equals 15 residues. Trimming shortened V by 1 base and J by 0 bases, and 8 bases separated the two germline ends. CDR3 residues: CASSLAGWSTDTQYF. CDR3 DNA: TGTGCCAGCAGCTTAGCGGGATGGAGCACAGATACGCAGTATTTT.

J is TRBJ1-1 and V is TRBV19; D is unclear. There are 12 residues in the CDR3. The V gene's germline CDR1 is LNHDA and CDR2 SQIVND (reference sequence). Trimming took 5 bases from V and 1 from J, leaving 5 bases between them. CDR3 in amino acids: CASSPGNTEAFF. CDR3 nucleotides: TGTGCCAGTAGTCCAGGGAACACTGAAGCTTTCTTT.

The chain joins TRBV19 to TRBJ1-1, with 8 bases aligning to TRBD1. The CDR3 has 11 residues. Trimming removed 3 bases from V and 10 bases from J; junction bases left unmatched: 1. From germline, CDR1 is LNHDA and CDR2 SQIVND (reference sequence). The CDR3, as DNA: TGTGCCAGTAGTATCGACAGGGGAGCTTTCTTT. It yields the protein CASSIDRGAFF.

V is TRBV7-9 and J is TRBJ2-3, with TRBD2 identical over 13 bases. J gave up 5 bases and V 2 bases, and 7 bases lay outside the gene matches. The CDR3 contains 17 residues. Germline V gene sequence: CDR1 SEHNR, CDR2 FQNEAQ (reference sequence). The CDR3 reads CASSLRLAGGWGDTQYF. CDR3 in DNA: TGTGCCAGCAGCTTAAGACTAGCGGGGGGCTGGGGAGATACGCAGTATTTT.

J is TRBJ2-5 and V is TRBV18, with 9 nucleotides matching TRBD1. Per the germline V gene, CDR1 is KGHSH and CDR2 is LQKENI. The CDR3 consists of 14 residues. The J segment lost 4 bases and the V segment lost 4 bases, leaving 4 bases of the junction unmatched. The CDR3 nucleotides read TGTGCCAGCTCACTGGACAGGGGCGCAGAGACCCAGTACTTC. Its protein product is CASSLDRGAETQYF.

The chain carries TRBV6-5 and TRBJ2-3; 9 bases match TRBD2. The CDR3 spans 15 residues. Germline V gives CDR1 MNHEY, CDR2 SVGAGI. Trimming took 3 bases from V and 2 from J; bases not matched to a gene: 3. The CDR3 DNA is TGTGCCAGCAGTTATAGACTAGCGGACACAGATACGCAGTATTTT. Its translation is CASSYRLADTDTQYF.

The gene calls are TRBV5-1 and TRBJ1-1; 7 bases align to TRBD1. Germline values: CDR1 SGHRS, CDR2 YFSETQ. Unmatched junction bases numbered 10, after V lost 0 bases and J lost 8 bases. The CDR3 is made up of 15 amino acids. CDR3 DNA: TGCGCCAGCAGCTTGGAGACTCGTTCGGACAGGGAAGCTTTCTTT. Amino acids: CASSLETRSDREAFF.

The sample holds a few counts of this clone. The rearrangement uses TRBV7-9 and TRBJ2-5, with D maybe TRBD1 (6 bases). This CDR3 is 13 amino acids long. V was clipped by 3 bases and J by 5 bases, with 10 bases between them. Germline V CDR1 and CDR2: SEHNR, FQNEAQ (reference sequence). CDR3 amino acids: CASSFDRRETQYF. The CDR3 DNA is TGTGCCAGCAGCTTTGACAGGAGGGAGACCCAGTACTTC.

This CDR3 reads CSVEEGTGIMNTEAFF. The CDR3, as DNA: TGCAGCGTTGAAGAGGGGACAGGGATCATGAACACTGAAGCTTTCTTT. The V and J genes are TRBV29-1 and TRBJ1-1, with 9 bases lining up with TRBD1. Germline lookup yields CDR1 SQVTM and CDR2 ANQGSEA. After removal of 0 bases from V and 0 bases from J, the junction contained 5 bases not matched to a gene. This CDR3 has 16 amino acids.

V is TRBV18 and J is TRBJ2-3; 7 positions agree with TRBD2. J was trimmed by 6 bases and V by 1 base; bases with no gene match: 4. The CDR3 contains 14 residues. Per the germline V gene, CDR1 is KGHSH and CDR2 is LQKENI. The CDR3 is CASSPLSGLDTQYF. DNA for the CDR3: TGTGCCAGCTCACCACTTAGCGGGTTGGATACGCAGTATTTT.

V is TRBV13 and J is TRBJ2-7; TRBD1 aligns across 9 bases. Germline V gene sequence: CDR1 PRHDT, CDR2 FYEKMQ (reference sequence). The CDR3 spans 13 residues. The ends lost 3 bases at V and 3 bases at J; junction bases unmatched: 0. CDR3 coding DNA: TGTGCCAGCAGCTTGACAGGGGGCTACGAGCAGTACTTC. As protein: CASSLTGGYEQYF.

The chain uses TRBV6-1 and TRBJ2-7; the D gene is possibly TRBD2 (7 bases). This CDR3 spans 14 amino acids. V lost 7 bases and J 7 bases, leaving 20 bases between the germline ends. The germline gives CDR1 MNHNS, CDR2 SASEGT. The CDR3 DNA reads TGTGCCAGCACCTCCCTTGGGGGGGCTGAAGAGCAGTACTTC. It is translated as CASTSLGGAEEQYF.

This chain joins TRBV6-6 and TRBJ2-7; unclear D gene. Trimming left V 4 bases short and J 2 bases short, with 15 bases between. The CDR3 is 15 amino acids. From germline, CDR1 is MNHNY and CDR2 SVGAGI (reference sequence). Here the CDR3 reads CASSWAPSMAYEQYF. The CDR3, as DNA: TGTGCCAGCAGTTGGGCTCCTTCGATGGCCTACGAGCAGTACTTC.

The chain links TRBV18 to TRBJ2-5; 9 bases fit TRBD1. The CDR3 spans 15 residues. The germline V gene encodes CDR1 KGHSH and CDR2 LQKENI. V lost 3 bases, J lost 1 base, and 3 bases stayed unmatched. This CDR3 reads CASSPRTGAQETQYF. DNA for the CDR3: TGTGCCAGCTCACCTCGGACAGGGGCCCAAGAGACCCAGTACTTC.

The chain is built from TRBV19 and TRBJ1-2; D unresolved. This CDR3 is built from 16 residues. Germline assignment: CDR1 LNHDA and CDR2 SQIVND (reference sequence). V was trimmed by 6 bases and J by 4 bases, leaving 21 bases between them. The CDR3 coding sequence is TGTGCCAGTAGGCTCCGTGGGCAGGCGGTGTCCTATGGCTACACCTTC. It codes for CASRLRGQAVSYGYTF. The complete variable domain, with remaining parts taken from reference TRBV19 and TRBJ1-2, reads DGGITQSPKYLFRKEGQNVTLSCEQNLNHDAMYWYRQDPGQGLRLIYYSQIVNDFQKGDIAEGYSVSREKKESFPLTVTSAQKNPTAFYLCASRLRGQAVSYGYTFGSGTRLTVV.

The rearrangement joins TRBV18 to TRBJ1-4, with D hard to call. Between the trimmed V and J ends, which lost 2 bases and 1 base, there was a span of 11 bases. The CDR3 totals 16 residues. The germline V gene encodes CDR1 KGHSH and CDR2 LQKENI. CDR3 in amino acids: CASSPWKAVTNEKLFF. The CDR3 DNA reads as TGTGCCAGCTCACCATGGAAGGCCGTAACTAATGAAAAACTGTTTTTT.

Points on this clone: This sample includes further DNA sequences coding for the same CDR3. This chain links TRBV6-5 with TRBJ1-6; D gene unclear. CDR3 size: 13 residues. Per germline, CDR1 MNHEY and CDR2 SVGAGI. The V end was cut by 0 bases, the J end by 7 bases, with 4 bases between. The CDR3 sequence: CASSYSGNSPLHF. Here the CDR3 DNA reads TGTGCCAGCAGTTACTCGGGCAATTCACCCCTCCACTTT.

The rearrangement links TRBV11-3 to TRBJ2-6; 8 bases are a match to TRBD1. Unmatched junction bases numbered 9, after V lost 5 bases and J lost 0 bases. This CDR3 spans 18 amino acids. Germline assignment: CDR1 SGHNT and CDR2 YENEEA. This chain's CDR3 is CASSLLDRVTSGANVLTF. CDR3 DNA sequence: TGTGCCAGCAGCCTTTTGGACAGGGTAACCTCTGGGGCCAACGTCCTGACTTTC. The full variable domain, completed using reference TRBV11-3 and TRBJ2-6, is EAGVVQSPRYKIIEKKQPVAFWCNPISGHNTLYWYLQNLGQGPELLIRYENEEAVDDSQLPKDRFSAERLKGVDSTLKIQPAELGDSAVYLCASSLLDRVTSGANVLTFGAGSRLTVL.

The genes are TRBV7-6 and TRBJ2-5; the match to TRBD1 covers 8 bases. This CDR3 has 15 amino acids. Unmatched junction bases numbered 6, after V lost 2 bases and J lost 4 bases. From germline, CDR1 is SGHVS and CDR2 FNYEAQ. The CDR3 reads CASSLFQGASETQYF. The CDR3 nucleotides read TGTGCCAGCAGCTTATTCCAGGGGGCATCAGAGACCCAGTACTTC. The full variable domain, its missing parts supplied by reference TRBV7-6 and TRBJ2-5, is GAGVSQSPRYKVTKRGQDVALRCDPISGHVSLYWYRQALGQGPEFLTYFNYEAQQDKSGLPNDRFSAERPEGSISTLTIQRTEQRDSAMYRCASSLFQGASETQYFGPGTRLLVL.

This clone was observed a handful of times. The CDR3 loop is CASSLASGGAYEQYF. The CDR3 nucleotides are TGCGCCAGCAGCTTGGCTAGCGGGGGGGCCTACGAGCAGTACTTC. J is TRBJ2-7 and V is TRBV5-1; 12 bases line up with TRBD2. Trimming cost V 0 bases and J 2 bases; bases outside gene matches: 0. CDR3 length: 15 amino acids. The germline gives CDR1 SGHRS, CDR2 YFSETQ.

This chain connects TRBV25-1 to TRBJ2-1, with 11 positions matching TRBD1. The germline CDR1 and CDR2 sequences are MGHDK and SYGVNS. This CDR3 region has 17 residues. After removal of 4 bases from V and 4 bases from J, the junction contained 9 bases not matched to a gene. In DNA, the CDR3 is TGTGCCAGCAGTGCACTCTTAGGGACAGGGGGATACAATGAGCAGTTCTTC. The encoded protein is CASSALLGTGGYNEQFF.

The chain employs TRBV30 and TRBJ2-3; possible D gene TRBD2, 5 bases. V was cut by 4 bases and J by 6 bases, with 17 bases left in between. Germline CDR1 GTSNPN, CDR2 SVGIG (reference sequence). CDR3 size: 14 residues. CDR3 DNA: TGTGCCTGGAAATCGGACGTCGGGAAGGATACGCAGTATTTT. Translated, it gives CAWKSDVGKDTQYF.

CDR3 sequence: CASSLDRAKNIQYF. The CDR3 nucleotides read TGTGCCAGCAGCTTAGACAGGGCCAAAAACATTCAGTACTTC. The rearrangement uses TRBV7-2 and TRBJ2-4; possibly TRBD1 for D (5 bases). The germline V gene has CDR1 SGHTA and CDR2 FQGNSA. Trimming pared 1 base from V and 1 base from J, leaving 5 bases between. CDR3 length equals 14 residues.

This sequence joins TRBV2 and TRBJ2-3; D is unresolved. From germline, CDR1 is SNHLY and CDR2 FYNNEI. This CDR3 contains 14 residues. V dropped 0 bases and J dropped 4 bases, with 8 bases sitting between them. DNA of the CDR3: TGTGCCAGCAGTGAAGCGCTTCGTGCAGATACGCAGTATTTT. Protein: CASSEALRADTQYF.

The V and J genes are TRBV6-5 and TRBJ2-7; 10 bases align to TRBD2. Germline V lookup: CDR1 MNHEY, CDR2 SVGAGI. V shed 6 bases, J shed 2 bases, and the junction held 4 bases outside the gene matches. This CDR3 has 14 residues. CDR3 sequence (DNA): TGTGCCAGCAGCTGGACTAGCGGCCCCTACGAGCAGTACTTC. Translation: CASSWTSGPYEQYF.

This clone has only one observation. The chain combines TRBV6-4 with TRBJ1-1; 9 bases agree with TRBD1. There are 12 residues in the CDR3. Germline V lookup: CDR1 MRHNA, CDR2 SNTAGT. V was pared by 1 base and J by 10 bases, with 1 base of the junction left unmatched. The DNA of the CDR3 is TGTGCCAGCAGTGACTACAGGGGGCGAGCTTTCTTT. Protein product: CASSDYRGRAFF.

The sample holds one count of this clone. The chain carries TRBV7-9 and TRBJ2-3; D possibly corresponds to TRBD2 (6 bases). Trimming removed 0 bases from V and 7 bases from J, with 11 bases in between. Looked up from germline, CDR1 is SEHNR and CDR2 is FQNEAQ (reference sequence). The CDR3 has 14 amino acids. In DNA form, the CDR3 reads TGTGCCAGCAGCTTAGCCTTACTAGCCAATACGCAGTATTTT. Translating it yields CASSLALLANTQYF.

V usage is TRBV5-1 and J usage is TRBJ2-7; D is perhaps TRBD2 (6 bases). The CDR3 length is 14 residues. The germline V gene has CDR1 SGHRS and CDR2 YFSETQ. Trimming removed 4 bases from V and 2 bases from J, with 13 bases in between. The CDR3 DNA reads as TGCGCCAGCAGCGTTCGCGGGACCCCCTACGAGCAGTACTTC. This sequence encodes CASSVRGTPYEQYF.

The chain combines TRBV11-3 with TRBJ2-3, with 9 bases matching TRBD1. Unmatched junction bases numbered 8, after V lost 5 bases and J lost 2 bases. This CDR3 contains 16 residues. Germline V gene lookup returns CDR1 SGHNT and CDR2 YENEEA. CDR3 coding DNA: TGTGCCAGCAGCCCAAGGACAGGGGATCCCACAGATACGCAGTATTTT. Its translation is CASSPRTGDPTDTQYF. Looking up the rest from reference TRBV11-3 and TRBJ2-3 gives the full variable domain: EAGVVQSPRYKIIEKKQPVAFWCNPISGHNTLYWYLQNLGQGPELLIRYENEEAVDDSQLPKDRFSAERLKGVDSTLKIQPAELGDSAVYLCASSPRTGDPTDTQYFGPGTRLTVL.

The rearrangement joins TRBV2 to TRBJ2-7; the match to TRBD1 covers 7 bases. V dropped 6 bases and J dropped 1; count of bases not matched to a gene: 3. Germline assignment: CDR1 SNHLY and CDR2 FYNNEI. This CDR3 comprises 13 residues. CDR3 amino acids: CASRPTGSYEQYF. The CDR3 DNA is TGTGCCAGCAGACCGACAGGGTCCTACGAGCAGTACTTC.

The rearrangement uses TRBV19 and TRBJ2-1; D may correspond to TRBD1 or TRBD2 (5 bases each). This CDR3 contains 15 residues. The germline V gene has CDR1 LNHDA and CDR2 SQIVND (reference sequence). Trimming stripped 1 base from V and 5 bases from J, with 12 bases between. The CDR3 loop reads CASSIGGTINNEQFF. The DNA of the CDR3 is TGTGCCAGTAGTATAGGGGGGACGATTAACAATGAGCAGTTCTTC. Together with reference TRBV19 and TRBJ2-1, the CDR3 gives the full variable domain: DGGITQSPKYLFRKEGQNVTLSCEQNLNHDAMYWYRQDPGQGLRLIYYSQIVNDFQKGDIAEGYSVSREKKESFPLTVTSAQKNPTAFYLCASSIGGTINNEQFFGPGTRLTVL.